The 15 T cell receptor beta chains in this list originate from one sample, sequenced in a study of T cell repertoires in cytomegalovirus infection. MiXCR, run by TCRdb on the reads, gives a single entry per CDR3 protein. The sample comprises roughly 500,000 distinct CDR3 sequences, about 10% of which are singletons, and about a tenth rests with the top ten. The specimen sequenced was PBMCs. The receptors here all came from a human donor in good health (CMV status not recorded). Some clones in this sample may be carry-over from other donors' samples.

In its sample, this clonotype was seen many times. V usage is TRBV30 and J usage is TRBJ2-1, with 7 positions matching TRBD2. Trimming at V came to 4 bases and at J to 1 base, leaving 7 bases not matched to a gene. Germline V gene sequence: CDR1 GTSNPN, CDR2 SVGIG (reference sequence). This CDR3 has 15 residues. CDR3 bases: TGTGCCTGGAACCCAGGCGGGAGTTCCTACAATGAGCAGTTCTTC. As protein: CAWNPGGSSYNEQFF. The whole variable domain, filled in from reference TRBV30 and TRBJ2-1, reads SQTIHQWPATLVQPVGSPLSLECTVEGTSNPNLYWYRQAAGRGLQLLFYSVGIGQISSEVPQNLSASRPQDRQFILSSKKLLLSDSGFYLCAWNPGGSSYNEQFFGPGTRLTVL.

In this sample, this clonotype turned up many times. The chain is built from TRBV10-3 and TRBJ2-3, with D maybe TRBD2 (5 bases). CDR3 size: 16 residues. CDR1 ENHRY and CDR2 SYGVKD come from the germline V gene. Trimming stripped 3 bases from V and 4 bases from J, with 17 bases between. The CDR3 loop is CAISDQSFGNADTQYF. The CDR3 DNA is TGTGCCATCAGTGATCAGAGTTTCGGGAACGCAGATACGCAGTATTTT.

This chain links TRBV6-6 with TRBJ2-3; a possible D gene is TRBD2 (6 bases). Between the trimmed V and J ends, which lost 0 bases and 6 bases, there was a span of 10 bases. The CDR3 consists of 14 residues. CDR1 is MNHNY, CDR2 SVGAGI, per germline (reference sequence). The CDR3 nucleotides are TGTGCCAGCAGTTACTCGAGGGAGGCGGATACGCAGTATTTT. Its protein product is CASSYSREADTQYF.

The chain employs TRBV20-1 and TRBJ2-3, with a possible D match to TRBD2 (6 bases). V shed 3 bases and J shed 4 bases, with 14 bases lying between them. In germline, CDR1 is DFQATT, CDR2 SNEGSKA (reference sequence). The CDR3 has 14 residues. The CDR3 DNA follows: TGCAGTGCTAGTGGCGGGATGGGCGCAGATACGCAGTATTTT. Its protein product is CSASGGMGADTQYF.

This clonotype appeared many times. J is TRBJ2-7 and V is TRBV5-4; D gene ambiguous. Trimming took 3 bases from V and 0 from J, leaving 4 bases between them. Germline V gene data show CDR1 as SGHNT and CDR2 as YYREEE (reference sequence). The CDR3 extends over 12 amino acids. The DNA for the CDR3 is TGTGCCAGCAGCTGGCACTCCTACGAGCAGTACTTC. This gives the protein CASSWHSYEQYF.

This clonotype was observed at least ten times. The V gene is TRBV20-1, the J gene TRBJ2-1; 9 bases agree with TRBD1. The CDR3 is 16 residues long. V shed 2 bases and J 4 bases; nucleotides not matched to a gene: 9. Per germline, CDR1 DFQATT and CDR2 SNEGSKA (reference sequence). For the CDR3, the DNA is TGCAGTGCTAGACTCCTTACAGGGGGCGCTTACAATGAGCAGTTCTTC. This encodes CSARLLTGGAYNEQFF.

The chain is built from TRBV6-5 and TRBJ1-5; 8 bases fit TRBD1. Germline-derived CDR1 and CDR2 are MNHEY and SVGAGI. The CDR3 has 16 amino acids. Germline trimming cut 5 bases from V and 1 base from J; bases unmatched to any gene: 7. The CDR3 reads CASSPGGGWSNQPQHF. As DNA, the CDR3 is TGTGCCAGCAGTCCAGGGGGCGGCTGGAGCAATCAGCCCCAGCATTTT.

V gene TRBV6-5 combines with J gene TRBJ2-7; 8 positions agree with TRBD2. The germline V gene encodes CDR1 MNHEY and CDR2 SVGAGI. The CDR3 runs 15 residues. V was clipped by 5 bases and J by 10 bases; unmatched bases: 16. DNA for the CDR3: TGTGCCAGCAGTCAAAACGGTGGCGGGAGGCCCTCCCAGTACTTC. This sequence encodes CASSQNGGGRPSQYF.

The chain recombines TRBV13 with TRBJ2-7; 8 bases align to TRBD1. Germline trimming cut 3 bases from V and 5 bases from J; bases unmatched to any gene: 6. The CDR3 has 14 residues. The germline gives CDR1 PRHDT, CDR2 FYEKMQ (reference sequence). Here the CDR3 DNA reads TGTGCCAGCAGCTTTAGGACAGGGACGAACGAGCAGTACTTC. This translates into CASSFRTGTNEQYF.

This clonotype showed up just a few times. J is TRBJ2-3 and V is TRBV28; 9 bases line up with TRBD1. V shed 5 bases, J shed 8 bases, and the junction held 14 bases outside the gene matches. Per germline, CDR1 MDHEN and CDR2 SYDVKM. The CDR3 runs to 16 residues. CDR3 sequence reads: CASSPQGQGEIGTQYF. The CDR3 region has the DNA TGTGCCAGCAGTCCCCAGGGACAGGGCGAAATCGGTACGCAGTATTTT. The variable domain in full, with the rest retrieved from reference TRBV28 and TRBJ2-3, is DVKVTQSSRYLVKRTGEKVFLECVQDMDHENMFWYRQDPGLGLRLIYFSYDVKMKEKGDIPEGYSVSREKKERFSLILESASTNQTSMYLCASSPQGQGEIGTQYFGPGTRLTVL.

This clonotype was seen many times. CDR3 in DNA: TGTGCCAGCTCACCACGCGCCACAGGGGTCTCCTACGAGCAGTACTTC. Its protein is CASSPRATGVSYEQYF. The chain recombines TRBV18 with TRBJ2-7; the match to TRBD1 covers 7 bases. Germline V gene sequence: CDR1 KGHSH, CDR2 LQKENI. This CDR3 is built from 16 residues. The junction had 6 bases not matched to a gene; V was cut back by 1 base and J by 0 bases.

This clonotype was observed many times. The chain employs TRBV11-1 and TRBJ2-1; D possibly corresponds to TRBD2 (6 bases). The germline CDR1 and CDR2 sequences are SGHAT and FQDESV (reference sequence). The CDR3 is 13 amino acids. The V end lost 6 bases, the J end lost 9 bases, and 15 bases lay between the germline ends. CDR3 DNA sequence: TGTGCCAGCAGTCCGGGAGAGTATCCTGAGCAGTTCTTC. Encoded protein: CASSPGEYPEQFF. The full variable domain, its missing parts supplied by reference TRBV11-1 and TRBJ2-1, is EAEVAQSPRYKITEKSQAVAFWCDPISGHATLYWYRQILGQGPELLVQFQDESVVDDSQLPKDRFSAERLKGVDSTLKIQPAELGDSAMYLCASSPGEYPEQFFGPGTRLTVL.

The chain is built from TRBV19 and TRBJ1-2, with D hard to call. Deletions cut 7 bases from V and 1 base from J, with 22 bases between. Germline CDR1 reads LNHDA; CDR2 reads SQIVND (reference sequence). The CDR3 runs 17 residues. The CDR3 bases are TGTGCCAGTACATCGTCCGGGTTCGTTTGCGGTAACTATGGCTACACCTTC. This sequence encodes CASTSSGFVCGNYGYTF.

The CDR3 DNA is TGCAGTGCTAGGGACAGACCGGGCTATAATTCACCCCTCCACTTT. Protein product: CSARDRPGYNSPLHF. This chain joins TRBV20-1 and TRBJ1-6, with D possibly being TRBD1 (6 bases). The CDR3 is 15 amino acids. V lost 3 bases to trimming and J lost 3 bases, with 12 bases between them. Germline assignment: CDR1 DFQATT and CDR2 SNEGSKA (reference sequence).

This clonotype was recorded at least ten times. The V and J genes are TRBV30 and TRBJ2-4; D is ambiguous. V dropped 4 bases and J dropped 16 bases, with 20 bases sitting between them. This CDR3 region has 12 residues. Germline assignment: CDR1 GTSNPN and CDR2 SVGIG (reference sequence). CDR3 region: CAWTSEFREKYF. CDR3 DNA sequence: TGTGCCTGGACCTCCGAGTTTAGAGAAAAATACTTC.